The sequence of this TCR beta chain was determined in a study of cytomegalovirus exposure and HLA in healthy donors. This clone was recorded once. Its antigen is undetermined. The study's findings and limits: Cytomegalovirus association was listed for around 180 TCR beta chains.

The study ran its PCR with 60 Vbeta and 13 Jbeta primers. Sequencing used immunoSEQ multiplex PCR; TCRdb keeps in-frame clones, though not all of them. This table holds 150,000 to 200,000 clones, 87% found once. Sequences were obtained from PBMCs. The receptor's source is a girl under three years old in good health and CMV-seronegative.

CDR3 residues: CASSDDSDEQYF. CDR3 DNA: TGTGCCAGCAGTGACGACAGTGACGAGCAGTACTTC. The J gene is TRBJ2-7, the V gene TRBV6-1; perhaps TRBD1 as D (5 bases). In germline, CDR1 is MNHNS, CDR2 SASEGT. The V end lost 3 bases, the J end lost 5 bases, and 8 bases lay between the germline ends. CDR3 length: 12 amino acids.